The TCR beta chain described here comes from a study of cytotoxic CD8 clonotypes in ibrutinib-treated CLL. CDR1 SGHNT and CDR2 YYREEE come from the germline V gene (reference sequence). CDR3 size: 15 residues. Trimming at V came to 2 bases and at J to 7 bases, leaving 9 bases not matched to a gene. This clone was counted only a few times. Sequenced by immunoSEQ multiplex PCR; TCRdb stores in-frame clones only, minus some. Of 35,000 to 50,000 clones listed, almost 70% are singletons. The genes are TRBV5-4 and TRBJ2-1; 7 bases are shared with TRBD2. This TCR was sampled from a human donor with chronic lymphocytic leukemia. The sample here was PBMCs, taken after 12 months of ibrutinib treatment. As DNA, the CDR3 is TGTGCCAGCAGCTTTGGTACTAGCGAAATAAATGAGCAGTTCTTC. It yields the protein CASSFGTSEINEQFF.